What follows are 13 T cell receptor beta chains derived from one specimen sequenced in a study of blood T cell repertoires in COVID-19. Profiled with immunoSEQ multiplex PCR; TCRdb holds only in-frame clones, not every one. The table shows roughly 50,000 clones, with around 84% occurring only once. Sequenced: peripheral blood. The source is a human donor in a cohort sampled during active COVID-19.

This sequence joins TRBV28 and TRBJ2-7; 16 bases map to TRBD2. Trimming cost V 6 bases and J 3 bases; bases outside gene matches: 5. This CDR3 spans 16 amino acids. CDR1 MDHEN and CDR2 SYDVKM come from the germline V gene. The CDR3 spells CASSTGTSGRVYEQYF. CDR3 nucleotide sequence: TGTGCCAGCAGCACCGGGACTAGCGGGAGGGTCTACGAGCAGTACTTC.

V is TRBV5-4 and J is TRBJ2-5; 7 nucleotides align to TRBD2. V gave up 0 bases and J gave up 5 bases; unmatched junction bases: 4. The CDR3 is 14 residues long. CDR1 is SGHNT and CDR2 is YYREEE in the germline V gene (reference sequence). Here the CDR3 reads CASSLVQGGETQYF. In DNA, the CDR3 is TGTGCCAGCAGCTTGGTTCAGGGAGGGGAGACCCAGTACTTC.

The chain carries TRBV10-3 and TRBJ1-1; the D is unclear. Trimming shortened V by 6 bases and J by 2 bases, and 10 bases separated the two germline ends. CDR3 length equals 13 residues. Germline assignment: CDR1 ENHRY and CDR2 SYGVKD. CDR3 amino acids: CAIRPPGNTEAFF. DNA for the CDR3: TGTGCCATCAGGCCCCCGGGTAACACTGAAGCTTTCTTT.

The chain has TRBV6-5 and TRBJ2-7; TRBD1 is a possible D gene (6 bases). This CDR3 is 15 amino acids long. V was pared by 0 bases and J by 3 bases, with 12 bases between. Germline V gene sequence: CDR1 MNHEY, CDR2 SVGAGI. CDR3 loop: CASSYSKQGGYEQYF. The CDR3 region has the DNA TGTGCCAGCAGTTACTCGAAACAGGGTGGCTACGAGCAGTACTTC.

This chain joins TRBV7-2 and TRBJ2-1; perhaps TRBD1 as D (5 bases). The ends were cut back, 6 bases at V and 10 bases at J, with 13 bases in the middle. This CDR3 has 12 residues. The germline CDR1 and CDR2 sequences are SGHTA and FQGNSA. For the CDR3, the DNA is TGTGCCAGCAGGGAGACAGTCCGGGAGCAGTTCTTC. It codes for CASRETVREQFF. The variable domain in full, with the rest retrieved from reference TRBV7-2 and TRBJ2-1, is GAGVSQSPSNKVTEKGKDVELRCDPISGHTALYWYRQSLGQGLEFLIYFQGNSAPDKSGLPSDRFSAERTGGSVSTLTIQRTQQEDSAVYLCASRETVREQFFGPGTRLTVL.

This sequence joins TRBV19 and TRBJ1-4; 7 nucleotides match TRBD1. CDR3 length equals 14 residues. CDR1 and CDR2 (germline): LNHDA, SQIVND (reference sequence). The junction had 5 bases not matched to a gene; V was cut back by 3 bases and J by 7 bases. In nucleotides, the CDR3 is TGTGCCAGTAGTATGGCAGGGGGGTTTGAAAAACTGTTTTTT. Translating it yields CASSMAGGFEKLFF.

This chain uses TRBV7-3 with TRBJ1-1; perhaps TRBD1 as D (5 bases). Germline V gene lookup returns CDR1 SGHTA and CDR2 FQGTGA. Trimming took off 7 bases at V and 5 bases at J, with 14 bases between the two ends. This CDR3 is built from 13 residues. Written as DNA, the CDR3 is TGTGCCAGCAAGGAGCAGGGAGGGACTGAAGCTTTCTTT. Translation gives CASKEQGGTEAFF.

The gene calls are TRBV5-1 and TRBJ2-3; 7 positions agree with TRBD1. Germline trimming cut 4 bases from V and 0 bases from J; bases unmatched to any gene: 5. CDR1 is SGHRS and CDR2 is YFSETQ in the germline V gene. The CDR3 length is 15 residues. CDR3 in DNA: TGCGCCAGCAGCCTGGGACAGTTTAGCACAGATACGCAGTATTTT. This encodes CASSLGQFSTDTQYF.

To note about this clone: The DNA is left out, because the CDR3 cannot be placed on it with certainty; the CDR3 is given as TCRdb lists it. The rearrangement uses TRBV29-1 and TRBJ2-2; TRBD2, the D gene given by the table, was not confirmed from the DNA. The CDR3 length equals 14 residues, ends included. Germline V gene lookup returns CDR1 SQVTM and CDR2 ANQGSEA. The CDR3 reads CSVWERGETGELFF.

This sequence joins TRBV11-2 and TRBJ2-5; D is unclear. V gave up 2 bases and J gave up 7 bases, with 20 bases separating them. Germline lookup yields CDR1 SGHAT and CDR2 FQNNGV. The CDR3 totals 16 residues. CDR3 sequence (DNA): TGTGCCAGCAGCTTAATTGCGACCTCCATGAGGCGGACCCAGTACTTC. Translated, it gives CASSLIATSMRRTQYF.

J is TRBJ2-1 and V is TRBV11-3; D unresolved. The V gene lost 5 bases and the J gene lost 13 bases, with 12 bases spanning the gap. Germline V gives CDR1 SGHNT, CDR2 YENEEA. This CDR3 is 11 amino acids long. The CDR3 sequence: CASSQGDRQFF. CDR3 coding DNA: TGTGCCAGCAGCCAAGGAGACCGCCAGTTCTTC.

The V gene is TRBV18, the J gene TRBJ2-1; 10 bases match TRBD1. With 2 bases clipped from V and 10 bases from J, the junction kept 8 bases outside the gene matches. CDR3 length: 15 amino acids. Germline CDR1 reads KGHSH; CDR2 reads LQKENI. CDR3 sequence (DNA): TGTGCCAGCTCACCAACCGGGACAGGGGAGGGGGAGCAGTTCTTC. This sequence encodes CASSPTGTGEGEQFF.

This clone was seen once. V gene TRBV9 combines with J gene TRBJ1-6; D call uncertain. CDR3 length: 14 amino acids. Germline CDR1 reads SGDLS; CDR2 reads YYNGEE. The V end lost 3 bases, the J end lost 6 bases, and 10 bases lay between the germline ends. CDR3 sequence: CASSESEGNSPLHF. The CDR3 coding sequence is TGTGCCAGCAGCGAGAGCGAAGGTAATTCACCCCTCCACTTT.